This TCR beta chain derives from a study of T cell responses to AZD1222 COVID-19 vaccine. Broader study findings: Spike-specific TCR repertoires showed rising breadth and depth after two AZD1222 doses. Most donors were white British and more were female, and clonal diversity was possibly underestimated. Unmutated variant regions reportedly attract nearly half of all spike-specific TCRs.

Trimming removed 8 bases from V and 5 bases from J; junction bases left unmatched: 10. Germline values: CDR1 WNHNN, CDR2 SYGVQD (reference sequence). This CDR3 contains 14 residues. Sequencing used immunoSEQ multiplex PCR; TCRdb keeps in-frame clones, though not all of them. The sample consists of 150,000 to 200,000 clones, 88% of them appearing once. About this clone: Its specificity is unknown.

The chain is built from TRBV10-1 and TRBJ2-7; 9 bases fit TRBD2. This sample comprised peripheral blood, obtained 28 days after the second AZD1222 dose. This TCR was sampled from an adult who received the AZD1222 COVID-19 vaccine. For the CDR3, the DNA is TGCGCCAGCGTGAATCCTAGCGGGAACCACGAGCAGTACTTC. It codes for CASVNPSGNHEQYF.